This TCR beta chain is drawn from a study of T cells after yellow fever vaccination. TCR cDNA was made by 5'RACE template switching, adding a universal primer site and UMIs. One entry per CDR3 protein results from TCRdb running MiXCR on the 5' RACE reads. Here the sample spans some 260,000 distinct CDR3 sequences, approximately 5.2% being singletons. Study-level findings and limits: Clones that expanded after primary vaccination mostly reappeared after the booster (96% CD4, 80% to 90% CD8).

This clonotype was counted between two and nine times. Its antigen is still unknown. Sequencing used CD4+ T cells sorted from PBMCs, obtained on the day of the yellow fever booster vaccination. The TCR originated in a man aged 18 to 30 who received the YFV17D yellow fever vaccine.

The CDR3 nucleotides read TGTGCCAGCAGCCCTGACGGCCAGGTGAACACTGAAGCTTTCTTT. Translation gives CASSPDGQVNTEAFF. This chain uses TRBV9 with TRBJ1-1; D unclear. Germline values: CDR1 SGDLS, CDR2 YYNGEE. Trimming pared 4 bases from V and 0 bases from J, leaving 13 bases between. CDR3 length: 15 amino acids.